The clone carrying this T cell receptor (beta chain) is medium-sized in the sample. The CDR3 covers 14 residues. Losses at the gene ends were 0 bases for V and 4 bases for J; bases not matched to a gene: 4. CDR1 and CDR2 (germline): DFQATT, SNEGSKA (reference sequence). This specimen belongs to a study of breast tumors, draining lymph nodes, adjacent tissues. TCRdb reprocessed the multiplex PCR reads with MiXCR, giving one entry per CDR3 protein. Among about 15,000 distinct CDR3 sequences listed, nearly 45% were seen once. The receptor comes from a female donor with breast cancer. Some clones in this sample may be carry-over from other donors' samples. The rearrangement uses TRBV20-1 and TRBJ1-2, with 8 nucleotides matching TRBD1. Sequencing input: tumor-adjacent breast tissue. The CDR3 DNA reads as TGCAGTGCTAGAGATCAAACAGGGGGCTATGGCTACACCTTC. Translating gives CSARDQTGGYGYTF.